The 27 T cell receptor beta chains below were found in one sample sequenced in a study of T cell responses to AZD1222 COVID-19 vaccine. Using immunoSEQ multiplex PCR, the repertoire was profiled, and TCRdb retains in-frame clones only, with some absent. The sample lists around 150,000 clones, roughly 90% occurring once. Sequencing used peripheral blood, obtained on day 0 of AZD1222 vaccination. These receptors all come from an adult in good health.

The V call is TRBV5-1, the J call TRBJ1-3; a possible D gene is TRBD1 (6 bases). The germline V and J ends were trimmed by 7 bases and 0 bases, with 11 bases remaining between them. Per the germline V gene, CDR1 is SGHRS and CDR2 is YFSETQ. CDR3 length: 14 residues. Here the CDR3 DNA reads TGCGCCAGCCAAGAGGGGGACTCTGGAAACACCATATATTTT. Its protein product is CASQEGDSGNTIYF.

The chain is built from TRBV19 and TRBJ1-1, with D possibly being TRBD1 (5 bases). The V gene's germline CDR1 is LNHDA and CDR2 SQIVND (reference sequence). With 0 bases removed from V and 5 bases from J, the gap between germline ends came to 10 bases. The CDR3 spans 14 residues. The CDR3 sequence: CASSIDLGGTEAFF. CDR3 DNA: TGTGCCAGTAGTATAGACTTGGGGGGGACTGAAGCTTTCTTT.

This chain joins TRBV6-5 and TRBJ1-3; D gene ambiguous. Between the trimmed V and J ends, which lost 8 bases and 0 bases, there was a span of 11 bases. CDR3 length equals 14 residues. The V gene's germline CDR1 is MNHEY and CDR2 SVGAGI. The CDR3 region has the DNA TGTGCCAGCGGGCGGGGTGGCTCTGGAAACACCATATATTTT. Translated, it gives CASGRGGSGNTIYF.

This clone was observed once. This sequence joins TRBV3-1 (or the pseudogene TRBV3-2) and TRBJ2-3, with TRBD1 matching over 9 bases. With 0 bases clipped from V and 2 bases from J, the junction kept 9 bases outside the gene matches. This CDR3 contains 18 residues. Germline lookup yields CDR1 LGHDT and CDR2 YNNKEL (reference sequence). The CDR3 sequence is CASSQDRYRDRDTDTQYF. The CDR3 nucleotides read TGTGCCAGCAGCCAAGACCGCTACCGGGACAGGGACACAGATACGCAGTATTTT.

V gene TRBV5-4 combines with J gene TRBJ2-1, with TRBD2 identical over 12 bases. V trimming: 4 bases; J trimming: 4 bases; junction bases outside the gene matches: 3. Germline loops: CDR1 SGHNT, CDR2 YYREEE (reference sequence). This CDR3 region has 15 residues. CDR3 sequence (DNA): TGTGCCAGCAGCACCGGGACTAGCGGGTACAATGAGCAGTTCTTC. Protein: CASSTGTSGYNEQFF.

The genes are TRBV3-1 (or the pseudogene TRBV3-2) and TRBJ1-1; D unresolved. CDR1 and CDR2 (germline): LGHDT, YNNKEL (reference sequence). V lost 1 base and J lost 8, with 8 bases in between. The CDR3 has 12 residues. The CDR3: CASSQVVNEAFF. The DNA of the CDR3 is TGTGCCAGCAGCCAAGTTGTCAACGAAGCTTTCTTT.

The rearrangement links TRBV9 to TRBJ1-1, with D unclear. CDR3 size: 15 residues. Germline loops: CDR1 SGDLS, CDR2 YYNGEE. V shed 0 bases and J shed 5 bases, with 14 bases lying between them. CDR3: CASSVASAGGTEAFF. The CDR3 coding sequence is TGTGCCAGCAGCGTAGCATCCGCCGGTGGGACTGAAGCTTTCTTT.

The chain recombines TRBV14 with TRBJ1-4; D is unresolved. The CDR3 has 15 amino acids. V was shortened by 1 base and J by 4 bases, with 10 bases between the two germline ends. Germline lookup yields CDR1 SGHDN and CDR2 FVKESK. CDR3 in amino acids: CASSQGRGRNEKLFF. CDR3 in DNA: TGTGCCAGCAGCCAAGGAAGAGGTCGTAATGAAAAACTGTTTTTT.

The rearrangement joins TRBV11-2 to TRBJ2-2; TRBD1 matches 7 bases. V lost 5 bases, J lost 9 bases, and 9 bases stayed unmatched. Germline lookup yields CDR1 SGHAT and CDR2 FQNNGV. The CDR3 runs to 14 residues. CDR3 protein: CASSPGDSRWELFF. The CDR3 region has the DNA TGTGCCAGCAGCCCAGGGGACAGTAGGTGGGAGCTGTTTTTT.

This clone has just a few counts. The chain has TRBV5-4 and TRBJ2-3; tentatively, D is TRBD1 or TRBD2 (6 bases each). The CDR3 loop spans 15 amino acids. CDR1 SGHNT and CDR2 YYREEE come from the germline V gene (reference sequence). V gave up 6 bases and J gave up 6 bases, with 20 bases separating them. For the CDR3, the DNA is TGTGCCAGCACTAAGGGGGGCAGCCCTATCGATACGCAGTATTTT. Residues: CASTKGGSPIDTQYF.

This rearrangement joins TRBV28 to TRBJ2-2, with TRBD2 matching over 12 bases. This CDR3 spans 16 amino acids. Germline assignment: CDR1 MDHEN and CDR2 SYDVKM. The trim removed 5 bases at V and 7 bases at J, leaving 8 bases unmatched. The CDR3 nucleotides are TGTGCCAGCAGTCCTCGGCCTAGCGGGAGGGTCGGGGAGCTGTTTTTT. This codes for CASSPRPSGRVGELFF.

This clone occurred once. This chain connects TRBV28 to TRBJ2-1; TRBD2 is a possible D gene (5 bases). Germline CDR1 and CDR2: MDHEN and SYDVKM. V lost 5 bases and J lost 1, with 15 bases in between. This CDR3 is 16 amino acids long. CDR3 amino acids: CASSLSSLLSYNEQFF. For the CDR3, the DNA is TGTGCCAGCAGTCTATCTAGCCTACTTTCCTACAATGAGCAGTTCTTC.

The chain links TRBV13 to TRBJ2-7; D gene unclear. Per the germline V gene, CDR1 is PRHDT and CDR2 is FYEKMQ (reference sequence). Trimming took off 4 bases at V and 2 bases at J, with 9 bases between the two ends. The CDR3 has 13 residues. The DNA of the CDR3 is TGTGCCAGCAGCTCTGACCCAGCCTACGAGCAGTACTTC. Translation gives CASSSDPAYEQYF.

The chain combines TRBV5-5 with TRBJ1-2; D might be TRBD1 (5 bases). The CDR3 totals 15 residues. CDR1 is SGHKS and CDR2 is YYEKEE in the germline V gene (reference sequence). V lost 4 bases and J lost 4, with 17 bases in between. CDR3: CASSREGLGGYGYTF. The CDR3 DNA reads as TGTGCCAGCAGCCGGGAGGGCTTGGGGGGCTATGGCTACACCTTC.

The V call is TRBV30, the J call TRBJ1-5, with TRBD1 as a possible D gene (6 bases). CDR3 length: 13 residues. The germline V gene has CDR1 GTSNPN and CDR2 SVGIG (reference sequence). V lost 1 base to trimming and J lost 6 bases, with 10 bases between them. In DNA form, the CDR3 reads TGTGCCTGGAGTGGGGGGCGAGGTCAGCCCCAGCATTTT. Residues: CAWSGGRGQPQHF.

The V gene is TRBV6-5, the J gene TRBJ2-3, with 7 bases lining up with TRBD1. Germline V CDR1 and CDR2: MNHEY, SVGAGI. Trimming cost V 5 bases and J 6 bases; bases outside gene matches: 5. CDR3 length equals 13 residues. For the CDR3, the DNA is TGTGCCAGCAGTACACAGGGGTACGATACGCAGTATTTT. Protein product: CASSTQGYDTQYF.

This clone is a singleton in its sample. This chain joins TRBV9 and TRBJ2-1; no firm D call. The CDR3 consists of 15 residues. In germline, CDR1 is SGDLS, CDR2 YYNGEE. Trimming removed 0 bases at V and 5 bases at J, with 12 bases between. The CDR3 loop reads CASSVEGVENNEQFF. The CDR3 DNA sequence: TGTGCCAGCAGCGTAGAAGGTGTAGAAAACAATGAGCAGTTCTTC.

The chain carries TRBV7-2 and TRBJ2-7; the D is unclear. Germline V gene data show CDR1 as SGHTA and CDR2 as FQGNSA. Trimming took off 2 bases at V and 2 bases at J, with 7 bases between the two ends. This CDR3 is 13 amino acids long. CDR3 nucleotide sequence: TGTGCCAGCAGCTTAAATGGAGCCTACGAGCAGTACTTC. Residues: CASSLNGAYEQYF.

This clone was counted once. V and J are TRBV28 and TRBJ2-5; D remains unclear. The CDR3 is 11 amino acids. The V and J ends lost 2 bases and 5 bases respectively, with 3 bases between them. The V gene's germline CDR1 is MDHEN and CDR2 SYDVKM. The CDR3 here is CASSLAETQYF. The CDR3 nucleotides read TGTGCCAGCAGTTTAGCGGAGACCCAGTACTTC.

V and J are TRBV10-3 and TRBJ2-3; 9 bases map to TRBD2. Germline lookup yields CDR1 ENHRY and CDR2 SYGVKD. With 6 bases clipped from V and 5 bases from J, the junction kept 6 bases outside the gene matches. The length of the CDR3 is 14 residues. CDR3 loop: CAISPSGEGDTQYF. The CDR3, as DNA: TGTGCCATCAGCCCTAGCGGGGAAGGAGATACGCAGTATTTT.

This clone was recorded once. This chain joins TRBV5-4 and TRBJ2-1, with TRBD2 matching over 12 bases. This CDR3 contains 15 residues. From germline, CDR1 is SGHNT and CDR2 YYREEE (reference sequence). Trimming removed 4 bases from V and 8 bases from J; junction bases left unmatched: 7. This chain's CDR3 is CASSRLAGDYDEQFF. Written as DNA, the CDR3 is TGTGCCAGCAGCAGACTAGCGGGAGATTACGATGAGCAGTTCTTC.

The count of this clone is one. The rearrangement joins TRBV4-2 to TRBJ1-5; D is unresolved. Germline CDR1 is LGHNA and CDR2 is YNFKEQ. The CDR3 is 20 residues long. The V and J ends lost 1 base and 0 bases respectively, with 22 bases between them. The CDR3 region is CASSQGLDKGPEDSNQPQHF. CDR3 sequence (DNA): TGTGCCAGCAGCCAAGGACTAGACAAAGGCCCAGAGGATAGCAATCAGCCCCAGCATTTT.

V gene TRBV23-1 combines with J gene TRBJ2-7, with TRBD1 matching over 9 bases. TRBV23-1 is an open reading frame whose function is uncertain. This CDR3 region has 16 residues. Germline trimming cut 3 bases from V and 5 bases from J; bases unmatched to any gene: 11. The CDR3 DNA is TGCGCCAGCAGTCAGTATGCTGGACAGGGGATTCACGAGCAGTACTTC. Translated: CASSQYAGQGIHEQYF.

The chain has TRBV7-8 and TRBJ2-7; D gene uncertain. Germline V gene data show CDR1 as SGHVS and CDR2 as FQNEAQ. The V and J ends lost 1 base and 0 bases respectively, with 7 bases between them. This CDR3 is built from 14 residues. The CDR3 protein is CASSLVTASYEQYF. CDR3 DNA: TGTGCCAGCAGCTTAGTTACAGCCTCCTACGAGCAGTACTTC. Supplemented by reference TRBV7-8 and TRBJ2-7, the full variable domain reads GAGVSQSPRYKVAKRGQDVALRCDPISGHVSLFWYQQALGQGPEFLTYFQNEAQLDKSGLPSDRFFAERPEGSVSTLKIQRTQQEDSAVYLCASSLVTASYEQYFGPGTRLTVT.

The genes are TRBV28 and TRBJ1-2; D remains ambiguous. The CDR3 spans 14 residues. The V end was cut by 1 base, the J end by 3 bases, with 9 bases between. Germline CDR1 is MDHEN and CDR2 is SYDVKM. The CDR3 sequence is CASSLSRADYGYTF. The CDR3 DNA reads as TGTGCCAGCAGTTTATCCCGCGCGGACTATGGCTACACCTTC.

The V and J genes are TRBV6-5 and TRBJ1-2; possible D gene TRBD1, 6 bases. CDR3 length: 13 amino acids. Trimming pared 0 bases from V and 5 bases from J, leaving 7 bases between. Per the germline V gene, CDR1 is MNHEY and CDR2 is SVGAGI. The CDR3 sequence is CASSYSGTYGYTF. The CDR3, as DNA: TGTGCCAGCAGTTACTCCGGGACATATGGCTACACCTTC.

The V call is TRBV6-6, the J call TRBJ2-5; D is uncertain. CDR1 MNHNY and CDR2 SVGAGI come from the germline V gene (reference sequence). CDR3 length: 14 residues. Trimming stripped 2 bases from V and 4 bases from J, with 11 bases between. This CDR3 is CASSYAGALETQYF. The DNA of the CDR3 is TGTGCCAGCAGTTACGCAGGTGCCCTAGAGACCCAGTACTTC.